One and the same sample provided the 20 T cell receptor beta chains below, sequenced in a study of shared clonotypes between healthy human individuals. Only CD45RO-negative cells positively selected for CCR7 counted as naive CD8 cells, so terminally differentiated effector memory CD45RA+ cells were excluded. The method was immunoSEQ multiplex PCR; TCRdb's version includes in-frame clones alone and lacks a portion of them. This table has about 2,200,000 clones, 85% to 95% appearing once. Material: naive CD8+ T cells from PBMCs. Source of these receptors: a man between 18 and 35 years old in good health. Some clones in this sample may be carry-over from other donors' samples.

The chain carries TRBV21-1 and TRBJ2-7; the table's TRBD1 call for D was not verified on the DNA. TRBV21-1 is an annotated pseudogene. This CDR3 spans 15 amino acids. In nucleotides, the CDR3 is TGTGCCAGCAGCAACAGGGGAAGAGGCGGATACGAGCAGTACTTC. Amino acids: CASSNRGRGGYEQYF.

This clone was found once. This chain joins TRBV7-6 and TRBJ2-5, with no clear D. V lost 0 bases to trimming and J lost 2 bases, with 13 bases between them. This CDR3 is built from 16 residues. The germline V gene has CDR1 SGHVS and CDR2 FNYEAQ. CDR3 sequence: CASSLAFGRLQETQYF. In nucleotides, the CDR3 is TGTGCCAGCAGCTTAGCGTTTGGCAGATTACAAGAGACCCAGTACTTC.

This chain joins TRBV5-4 and TRBJ1-2, with 7 nucleotides matching TRBD1. CDR3 size: 14 residues. CDR1 is SGHNT, CDR2 YYREEE, per germline (reference sequence). Trimming at V came to 4 bases and at J to 1 base, leaving 4 bases not matched to a gene. The CDR3 protein is CASSPGQLNYGYTF. Written as DNA, the CDR3 is TGTGCCAGCAGCCCGGGACAGCTTAACTATGGCTACACCTTC.

The genes are TRBV6-1 and TRBJ2-7; D perhaps matches TRBD2 (5 bases). V was clipped by 6 bases and J by 0 bases, with 15 bases between them. Germline V gene sequence: CDR1 MNHNS, CDR2 SASEGT. The CDR3 covers 15 residues. In DNA, the CDR3 is TGTGCCAGCAGCCGCACGACGGGGATCTCCTACGAGCAGTACTTC. Translation: CASSRTTGISYEQYF.

This CDR3 is CASSYSGRGDYEQYF. The CDR3 DNA reads as TGTGCCAGCAGCTATAGCGGGAGAGGGGACTACGAGCAGTACTTC. The chain uses TRBV4-2 and TRBJ2-7, with 9 bases lining up with TRBD2. Germline V gene sequence: CDR1 LGHNA, CDR2 YNFKEQ. There are 15 residues in the CDR3. The J segment lost 3 bases and the V segment lost 5 bases, leaving 8 bases of the junction unmatched.

This chain uses TRBV6-1 with TRBJ1-5; D might be TRBD1 (5 bases). This CDR3 region has 11 residues. V lost 5 bases, J lost 12 bases, and 11 bases lay in between. Germline V lookup: CDR1 MNHNS, CDR2 SASEGT. Written as DNA, the CDR3 is TGTGCCAGCAGTTCAGGGCAGGGCCAGCATTTT. Translation gives CASSSGQGQHF.

The chain recombines TRBV23-1 with TRBJ1-5; possible D gene TRBD1, 5 bases. TRBV23-1 is sorted into the ORF group, with uncertain function. CDR3 size: 19 residues. V was clipped by 0 bases and J by 3 bases, with 21 bases between them. The CDR3 reads CASSQSRGWKRLHNQPQHF. CDR3 nucleotides: TGCGCCAGCAGTCAATCGAGGGGCTGGAAGAGACTTCACAATCAGCCCCAGCATTTT.

This chain links TRBV5-6 with TRBJ1-4; the D gene is possibly TRBD1 (6 bases). This CDR3 comprises 17 residues. V was cut by 1 base and J by 1 base, with 14 bases left in between. Germline CDR1 SGHDT, CDR2 YYEEEE. CDR3 in DNA: TGTGCCAGCAGCTTGTGGGGGGCCGGGATAACTAATGAAAAACTGTTTTTT. It translates to CASSLWGAGITNEKLFF.

The chain joins TRBV11-3 to TRBJ1-1; no reliable D call. The CDR3 consists of 13 residues. The ends were cut back, 2 bases at V and 1 base at J, with 5 bases in the middle. The V gene's germline CDR1 is SGHNT and CDR2 YENEEA. CDR3 residues: CASSLSENTEAFF. The CDR3 DNA is TGTGCCAGCAGCTTATCCGAGAACACTGAAGCTTTCTTT.

The chain has TRBV25-1 and TRBJ1-3; D remains ambiguous. There are 15 residues in the CDR3. CDR1 is MGHDK, CDR2 SYGVNS, per germline. V shed 1 base and J shed 2 bases, with 9 bases lying between them. CDR3 in DNA: TGTGCCAGCAGTGAATCAACTACGCCTGGAAACACCATATATTTT. This codes for CASSESTTPGNTIYF.

V and J are TRBV7-9 and TRBJ2-1, with TRBD2 identical over 13 bases. The CDR3 sequence is 17 residues long. Germline values: CDR1 SEHNR, CDR2 FQNEAQ (reference sequence). V trimming: 5 bases; J trimming: 10 bases; junction bases outside the gene matches: 14. This CDR3 is CASSPHLLAGGLREQFF. The CDR3 DNA follows: TGTGCCAGCAGCCCACACCTACTAGCGGGAGGGCTAAGGGAGCAGTTCTTC.

The gene calls are TRBV7-3 and TRBJ2-2; 9 bases are a match to TRBD1. CDR3 size: 15 residues. Germline loops: CDR1 SGHTA, CDR2 FQGTGA. V lost 3 bases, J lost 4 bases, and 3 bases stayed unmatched. CDR3 in amino acids: CASSLAGQGTGELFF. In DNA form, the CDR3 reads TGTGCCAGCAGCTTGGCGGGACAGGGCACCGGGGAGCTGTTTTTT.

J is TRBJ2-3 and V is TRBV7-3, with 8 bases identical to TRBD2. Looked up from germline, CDR1 is SGHTA and CDR2 is FQGTGA. J lost 0 bases, V lost 5 bases, and 4 bases had no gene match. This CDR3 region has 15 residues. CDR3 residues: CASSTAGGSTDTQYF. CDR3 DNA sequence: TGTGCCAGCAGCACCGCGGGGGGCAGCACAGATACGCAGTATTTT.

The CDR3 loop is CAWSVREGYTIGYTF. For the CDR3, the DNA is TGTGCCTGGAGTGTACGGGAAGGGTACACTATCGGCTACACCTTC. The rearrangement joins TRBV30 to TRBJ1-2; D uncertain. The V end lost 0 bases, the J end lost 8 bases, and 19 bases lay between the germline ends. CDR3 length: 15 residues. Per the germline V gene, CDR1 is GTSNPN and CDR2 is SVGIG (reference sequence). The whole variable domain, filled in from reference TRBV30 and TRBJ1-2, reads SQTIHQWPATLVQPVGSPLSLECTVEGTSNPNLYWYRQAAGRGLQLLFYSVGIGQISSEVPQNLSASRPQDRQFILSSKKLLLSDSGFYLCAWSVREGYTIGYTFGSGTRLTVV.

DNA for the CDR3: TGTGCCAGTAGTATGTACGTCCAGGGGGCCCTCTACGAGCAGTACTTC. Amino acid sequence: CASSMYVQGALYEQYF. The V gene is TRBV19, the J gene TRBJ2-7, with 8 bases aligning to TRBD1. This CDR3 is built from 16 residues. V lost 3 bases to trimming and J lost 3 bases; unmatched junction nucleotides: 10. Germline V CDR1 and CDR2: LNHDA, SQIVND (reference sequence).

The V call is TRBV15, the J call TRBJ2-3, with 12 bases matching TRBD2. Germline V gives CDR1 LNHNV, CDR2 YYDKDF (reference sequence). The V and J ends lost 1 base and 6 bases, in that order; junction bases with no gene match: 5. The CDR3 length is 16 residues. CDR3 in amino acids: CATSRAASGRADTQYF. The CDR3 DNA reads as TGTGCCACCAGCAGAGCTGCTAGCGGGAGGGCGGATACGCAGTATTTT.

The chain combines TRBV9 with TRBJ2-3; TRBD2 matches at 11 bases. The V segment lost 4 bases and the J segment 3 bases; nucleotides outside the gene matches: 4. CDR1 SGDLS and CDR2 YYNGEE come from the germline V gene. CDR3 length: 15 amino acids. The CDR3 region is CASSPSGRRTDTQYF. DNA of the CDR3: TGTGCCAGCAGCCCTAGCGGGAGGCGGACAGATACGCAGTATTTT.

The chain uses TRBV7-6 and TRBJ2-3; D unresolved. CDR3 length equals 16 residues. Trimming removed 2 bases from V and 0 bases from J, with 12 bases in between. In germline, CDR1 is SGHVS, CDR2 FNYEAQ. CDR3 sequence (DNA): TGTGCCAGCAGCTTATCCAGGACCCTGAGCACAGATACGCAGTATTTT. Its translation: CASSLSRTLSTDTQYF.

Concerning this clone: At the DNA level, this CDR3 is encoded by other sequences in the same sample as well. The V gene is TRBV4-1, the J gene TRBJ2-7; D is possibly TRBD2 (6 bases). This CDR3 region has 13 residues. Germline V gene lookup returns CDR1 MGHRA and CDR2 YSYEKL. Trimming left V 3 bases short and J 3 bases short, with 9 bases between. CDR3 in amino acids: CASSHRGGYEQYF. DNA of the CDR3: TGCGCCAGCAGCCATCGGGGAGGCTACGAGCAGTACTTC.

This sequence joins TRBV28 and TRBJ2-1, with 9 bases identical to TRBD2. Trimming removed 3 bases from V and 3 bases from J; junction bases left unmatched: 6. The CDR3 has 16 amino acids. Germline loops: CDR1 MDHEN, CDR2 SYDVKM. The CDR3 DNA sequence: TGTGCCAGCAGTTTTCACCTAGCGGGAAACTACAATGAGCAGTTCTTC. Its translation is CASSFHLAGNYNEQFF.